Listed below are T cell receptor beta chains from one sample, sequenced in a study of T cell responses to AZD1222 COVID-19 vaccine. Profiling relied on immunoSEQ multiplex PCR, and the TCRdb table lists in-frame clones only, not all of them. The sample records 75,000 to 100,000 clones, around 94% being singletons. The sample consisted of peripheral blood, taken on day 0 of AZD1222 vaccination. The receptors were gathered from an adult in good health. Each CDR3 is given with its conserved first and last residue. The D gene is left open where the match is weak. The listing skips clone size in some rows; elsewhere it reads once, few, many or a size class.

size	V	D	J	DNA	CDR3
.	TRBV10-3	TRBD2	TRBJ2-7	TGTGCCATCAGTTCCAGCGGGGGGACTTCCTACGAGCAGTACTTC	CAISSSGGTSYEQYF
.	TRBV3-1/TRBV3-2	.	TRBJ1-1	TGTGCCAGCAGCCAATGGAACACTGAAGCTTTCTTT	CASSQWNTEAFF
.	TRBV6-2/TRBV6-3	.	TRBJ2-7	TGTGCCAGCAGTTACCGGACTGTCGTGGAGCAGTACTTC	CASSYRTVVEQYF
few	TRBV7-9	.	TRBJ1-1	TGTGCCAGCAGCTTAGGCGATAGGATAATATCTGAAGCTTTCTTT	CASSLGDRIISEAFF
.	TRBV7-9	.	TRBJ2-7	TGTGCCAGCAGCTTATCTTTTTACGAGCAGTACTTC	CASSLSFYEQYF
.	TRBV6-5	TRBD1	TRBJ2-7	TGTGCCAGCTCTACAGGGGTTGCCTACGAGCAGTACTTC	CASSTGVAYEQYF
once	TRBV10-3	.	TRBJ2-3	TGTGCCATCAGTGAGTCGTCAGGTAGCACAGATACGCAGTATTTT	CAISESSGSTDTQYF
.	TRBV19	TRBD2	TRBJ2-1	TGTGCCAGTAGTATGAGGCGACTAGCGGCCTACAATGAGCAGTTCTTC	CASSMRRLAAYNEQFF
.	TRBV10-2	.	TRBJ2-1	TGCGCCAGCAGTGGGGATGTTGGCTCCTCCAATGAGCAGTTCTTC	CASSGDVGSSNEQFF
.	TRBV19	.	TRBJ2-5	TGTGCCAGTAGTATAGATCCCCCGGGCCGAACAACGCGGGAGACCCAGTACTTC	CASSIDPPGRTTRETQYF
.	TRBV2	.	TRBJ1-5	TGTGCCAGCAGAGTGGGGATGGGGAGTCAGCCCCAGCATTTT	CASRVGMGSQPQHF
.	TRBV6-5	.	TRBJ1-3	TGTGCCAGCAGTTCCGCCTACTACTCTGGAAACACCATATATTTT	CASSSAYYSGNTIYF
.	TRBV11-3	TRBD1	TRBJ1-5	TGTGCCAGCAGCTTAAAGGGCAGGGGGCGAATCTATAGCAATCAGCCCCAGCATTTT	CASSLKGRGRIYSNQPQHF
few	TRBV6-4	TRBD2	TRBJ2-3	TGTGCCAGCAGTGATAGCGCTAGCGGGAGCACAGATACGCAGTATTTT	CASSDSASGSTDTQYF
.	TRBV28	.	TRBJ1-5	TGTGCCAGCGGCGTGGGACAACCGACGGGCCAGCCCCAGCATTTT	CASGVGQPTGQPQHF
.	TRBV9	.	TRBJ1-3	TGTGCCAGCAGCGCGGGTCCTTCTGGAAACACCATATATTTT	CASSAGPSGNTIYF
.	TRBV7-2	.	TRBJ2-7	TGTGCCAGCAGCTTACCGGGGATGGCATACGAGCAGTACTTC	CASSLPGMAYEQYF
.	TRBV4-1	TRBD2	TRBJ2-3	TGCGCCAGCAGCTACGAGGGACTAGCGGCACGCACAGATACGCAGTATTTT	CASSYEGLAARTDTQYF
.	TRBV27	TRBD1	TRBJ1-2	TGTGCCAGCAGTTTGCGGGACAGTCCTGCCTCTGGCTACACCTTC	CASSLRDSPASGYTF
.	TRBV9	TRBD1	TRBJ1-2	TGTGCCAGCAGCGTAGATGGCCGAGGACAGGGGGACTATGGCTACACCTTC	CASSVDGRGQGDYGYTF
.	TRBV5-8	.	TRBJ1-1	TGTGCCAGCAGCTTGCGGGGGGGAGCTTTCTTT	CASSLRGGAFF
once	TRBV5-1	.	TRBJ2-3	TGCGCCAGCAGCTTGGGACAGGGAGGCGCAGATACGCAGTATTTT	CASSLGQGGADTQYF